This entry lists 10 T cell receptor beta chains sequenced from one sample in a study of cytomegalovirus exposure and HLA in healthy donors. PCR involved 60 Vbeta and 13 Jbeta primers. Clones were sequenced by immunoSEQ multiplex PCR, and TCRdb holds only the in-frame ones, with some missing. The sample has around 180,000 clones, over 70% seen once. The sequencing input was PBMCs. The receptors come from a woman in her late teens or twenties in good health and CMV-seropositive.

The chain uses TRBV5-1 and TRBJ2-5; maybe TRBD1 (5 bases). The CDR3 has 17 residues. CDR1 and CDR2 (germline): SGHRS, YFSETQ. The V and J ends lost 0 bases and 5 bases respectively, with 20 bases between them. The CDR3 spells CASSLEQGLGGGETQYF. The CDR3 bases are TGCGCCAGCAGCTTGGAGCAGGGCCTGGGTGGCGGCGAGACCCAGTACTTC. Using reference TRBV5-1 and TRBJ2-5 for the parts outside the CDR3, the full variable domain is KAGVTQTPRYLIKTRGQQVTLSCSPISGHRSVSWYQQTPGQGLQFLFEYFSETQRNKGNFPGRFSGRQFSNSRSEMNVSTLELGDSALYLCASSLEQGLGGGETQYFGPGTRLLVL.

The genes are TRBV5-1 and TRBJ2-3; no definite D call. Trimming cost V 0 bases and J 0 bases, with 8 bases left between them. CDR1 SGHRS and CDR2 YFSETQ come from the germline V gene. CDR3 length: 15 amino acids. Here the CDR3 reads CASSLALTSTDTQYF. The CDR3, as DNA: TGCGCCAGCAGCTTGGCCCTTACTAGCACAGATACGCAGTATTTT.

This clone was counted between two and nine times. The V and J genes are TRBV4-3 and TRBJ2-7; D unresolved. The CDR3 consists of 16 residues. In germline, CDR1 is LGHNA, CDR2 YSLEER. V lost 0 bases and J lost 0, with 12 bases in between. In DNA, the CDR3 is TGCGCCAGCAGCCAAGATATGGGCTTTCGCTCCTACGAGCAGTACGTC. It specifies CASSQDMGFRSYEQYV.

The V and J genes are TRBV30 and TRBJ2-7; 7 nucleotides match TRBD2. The length of the CDR3 is 14 residues. Trimming at V came to 1 base and at J to 3 bases, leaving 6 bases not matched to a gene. CDR1 and CDR2 (germline): GTSNPN, SVGIG (reference sequence). This CDR3 reads CAWSAPQRGYEQYF. In DNA form, the CDR3 reads TGTGCCTGGAGTGCACCTCAGCGGGGCTACGAGCAGTACTTC.

V and J are TRBV5-1 and TRBJ2-2; TRBD1 is a possible D gene (5 bases). CDR3 length equals 16 residues. Germline CDR1 is SGHRS and CDR2 is YFSETQ. The V end was cut by 1 base, the J end by 7 bases, with 17 bases between. CDR3 region: CASSLLTAGSVGELFF. The DNA of the CDR3 is TGCGCCAGCAGCTTGCTGACAGCCGGCTCCGTCGGGGAGCTGTTTTTT.

In this sample, this clone turned up a few times. This chain connects TRBV6-5 to TRBJ2-5; 9 positions match TRBD1. Per germline, CDR1 MNHEY and CDR2 SVGAGI. The CDR3 runs 15 residues. After removal of 2 bases from V and 6 bases from J, the junction contained 7 bases not matched to a gene. The CDR3 nucleotides read TGTGCCAGCAGTTACGAGAGGGACAGGGCAAAGACCCAGTACTTC. Translation: CASSYERDRAKTQYF.

The chain joins TRBV28 to TRBJ1-1; 7 nucleotides align to TRBD1. With 5 bases clipped from V and 8 bases from J, the junction kept 11 bases outside the gene matches. Germline V lookup: CDR1 MDHEN, CDR2 SYDVKM. This CDR3 region has 14 residues. In DNA, the CDR3 is TGTGCCAGCAGTAGACACGACAGGGTCAACGAAGCTTTCTTT. It yields the protein CASSRHDRVNEAFF.

The rearrangement joins TRBV2 to TRBJ2-5; TRBD1 matches at 8 bases. The J segment lost 2 bases and the V segment lost 8 bases, leaving 7 bases of the junction unmatched. This CDR3 region has 14 residues. Germline-derived CDR1 and CDR2 are SNHLY and FYNNEI. The CDR3 DNA is TGTGCCAGCGGTAGACAGGGGACACAAGAGACCCAGTACTTC. Amino acid sequence: CASGRQGTQETQYF.

This chain links TRBV28 with TRBJ2-2, with D possibly matching TRBD2 (6 bases). The V end lost 3 bases, the J end lost 0 bases, and 8 bases lay between the germline ends. The CDR3 runs to 15 residues. Germline loops: CDR1 MDHEN, CDR2 SYDVKM. The CDR3 region is CASSFRGSNTGELFF. CDR3 DNA: TGTGCCAGCAGTTTTCGGGGGTCGAACACCGGGGAGCTGTTTTTT.

This clone has only one observation. V and J are TRBV29-1 and TRBJ1-3, with 7 positions matching TRBD1. This CDR3 spans 18 amino acids. Germline CDR1 is SQVTM and CDR2 is ANQGSEA. V lost 4 bases to trimming and J lost 3 bases; unmatched junction nucleotides: 18. The CDR3 coding sequence is TGCAGCGTTGGGGGGCTGGGGCACAGGGGATATTTTGGAAACACCATATATTTT. Its protein is CSVGGLGHRGYFGNTIYF.